Below, 6 T cell receptor beta chains from the same sample are listed, as sequenced in a study of TIL therapy for anti-PD-1-resistant metastatic lung cancer (dated by TCRdb to the early 2020s). TCR beta CDR3 regions were amplified from genomic DNA by bias-controlled multiplex PCR with the immunoSEQ v3 hsTCRB kit. This immuneACCESS table, as held by TCRdb, lists in-frame sequences with V and J called but not all clones. Of the missing ones, under half trace to an unresolved V gene in checked studies; the others have no known cause. A total of nearly 60,000 clones appear in this sample, around 67% of them only once. Of the sample, 1.8% falls within the top ten clones. Interpreted using the paper, the time point label stands for: pre-treatment sample, taken before nivolumab and TIL therapy. This sample comprised blood, obtained at baseline. All receptors derive from a person aged 25-79 years with non-small cell lung cancer.

This clone turned up a few times. The chain combines TRBV30 with TRBJ2-7, with unresolved D. Germline V gene sequence: CDR1 GTSNPN, CDR2 SVGIG (reference sequence). The ends were cut back, 4 bases at V and 2 bases at J, with 15 bases in the middle. The CDR3 totals 14 residues. CDR3: CAWKRTVLTYEQYF. CDR3 coding DNA: TGTGCCTGGAAACGAACAGTTTTGACCTACGAGCAGTACTTC.

V is TRBV7-2 and J is TRBJ2-2, with 9 bases lining up with TRBD1. V was pared by 7 bases and J by 5 bases, with 11 bases of the junction left unmatched. The CDR3 loop spans 16 amino acids. Germline assignment: CDR1 SGHTA and CDR2 FQGNSA. For the CDR3, the DNA is TGTGCCAGCACCATACAGGGGGCCATGGGAACCGGGGAGCTGTTTTTT. Translating it yields CASTIQGAMGTGELFF. Looking up the rest from reference TRBV7-2 and TRBJ2-2 gives the full variable domain: GAGVSQSPSNKVTEKGKDVELRCDPISGHTALYWYRQSLGQGLEFLIYFQGNSAPDKSGLPSDRFSAERTGGSVSTLTIQRTQQEDSAVYLCASTIQGAMGTGELFFGEGSRLTVL.

This chain uses TRBV7-8 with TRBJ2-4; D is perhaps TRBD2 (6 bases). Germline lookup yields CDR1 SGHVS and CDR2 FQNEAQ. The CDR3 contains 15 residues. With 1 base removed from V and 1 base from J, the gap between germline ends came to 8 bases. The chain's CDR3 is CASSLDGGAKNIQYF. CDR3 nucleotides: TGTGCCAGCAGCTTAGATGGAGGGGCCAAAAACATTCAGTACTTC.

The V gene is TRBV2, the J gene TRBJ1-6, with 7 bases aligning to TRBD1. Trimming at V came to 7 bases and at J to 6 bases, leaving 12 bases not matched to a gene. This CDR3 comprises 16 residues. CDR1 and CDR2 (germline): SNHLY, FYNNEI. The CDR3: CASTLNAGGGNSPLHF. For the CDR3, the DNA is TGTGCCAGCACCCTAAACGCAGGGGGTGGTAATTCACCCCTCCACTTT.

V is TRBV7-2 and J is TRBJ2-1, with 8 bases aligning to TRBD2. The CDR3 consists of 17 residues. The germline V gene encodes CDR1 SGHTA and CDR2 FQGNSA. Trimming at V came to 2 bases and at J to 1 base, leaving 7 bases not matched to a gene. The CDR3: CASSLRGGGFSYNEQFF. The DNA for the CDR3 is TGTGCCAGCAGCTTAAGAGGCGGGGGGTTTTCCTACAATGAGCAGTTCTTC. Drawing the rest from reference TRBV7-2 and TRBJ2-1, the complete variable domain is GAGVSQSPSNKVTEKGKDVELRCDPISGHTALYWYRQSLGQGLEFLIYFQGNSAPDKSGLPSDRFSAERTGGSVSTLTIQRTQQEDSAVYLCASSLRGGGFSYNEQFFGPGTRLTVL.

This clone was recorded only once. The chain combines TRBV15 with TRBJ2-7; unclear D gene. Germline CDR1 and CDR2: LNHNV and YYDKDF (reference sequence). The CDR3 runs to 12 residues. Trimming shortened V by 0 bases and J by 7 bases, and 7 bases separated the two germline ends. CDR3 amino acids: CATSRDLSEQYF. The CDR3 DNA sequence: TGTGCCACCAGCAGAGATCTGAGTGAGCAGTACTTC.